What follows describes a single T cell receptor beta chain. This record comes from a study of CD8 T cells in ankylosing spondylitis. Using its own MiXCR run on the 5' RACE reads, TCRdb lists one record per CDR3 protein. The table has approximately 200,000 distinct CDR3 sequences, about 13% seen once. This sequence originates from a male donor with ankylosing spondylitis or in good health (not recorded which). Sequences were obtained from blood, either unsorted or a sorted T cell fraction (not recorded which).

The CDR3 region is CASSQDRLLGTEDSPLHF. For the CDR3, the DNA is TGCGCCAGCAGCCAAGATCGGTTACTCGGGACAGAAGATTCACCCCTCCACTTT. V gene TRBV4-1 combines with J gene TRBJ1-6; 7 bases are shared with TRBD1. V shed 0 bases, J shed 8 bases, and the junction held 13 bases outside the gene matches. This CDR3 region has 18 residues. In germline, CDR1 is MGHRA, CDR2 YSYEKL.